This T cell receptor beta chain stems from a study of blood T cell repertoires in COVID-19. Study-wide background: PBMCs, B-cell-depleted T cells, or T cells provided the cDNA or gDNA that made up the material.

CDR3 length equals 14 residues. With V trimmed by 3 bases and J by 1 base, 2 bases remained unmatched. CDR1 and CDR2 from the germline V gene are SGDLS and YYNGEE. Original analysis: For nucleated cells, counts were estimated from reference gene primer amplification. Profiling relied on immunoSEQ multiplex PCR, and the TCRdb table lists in-frame clones only, not all of them. V, J and clone size were drawn from that table, and D and trimming were deduced from the DNA. The sample includes 250,000 to 350,000 clones, roughly 90% of them seen just once. This chain connects TRBV9 to TRBJ2-5; 8 bases map to TRBD2. This TCR was sampled from a man between 18 and 29 years old with active or convalescent COVID-19. Sequencing used peripheral blood. The CDR3 loop reads CASSGSGAQETQYF. CDR3 nucleotides: TGTGCCAGCAGCGGTAGCGGGGCCCAAGAGACCCAGTACTTC.